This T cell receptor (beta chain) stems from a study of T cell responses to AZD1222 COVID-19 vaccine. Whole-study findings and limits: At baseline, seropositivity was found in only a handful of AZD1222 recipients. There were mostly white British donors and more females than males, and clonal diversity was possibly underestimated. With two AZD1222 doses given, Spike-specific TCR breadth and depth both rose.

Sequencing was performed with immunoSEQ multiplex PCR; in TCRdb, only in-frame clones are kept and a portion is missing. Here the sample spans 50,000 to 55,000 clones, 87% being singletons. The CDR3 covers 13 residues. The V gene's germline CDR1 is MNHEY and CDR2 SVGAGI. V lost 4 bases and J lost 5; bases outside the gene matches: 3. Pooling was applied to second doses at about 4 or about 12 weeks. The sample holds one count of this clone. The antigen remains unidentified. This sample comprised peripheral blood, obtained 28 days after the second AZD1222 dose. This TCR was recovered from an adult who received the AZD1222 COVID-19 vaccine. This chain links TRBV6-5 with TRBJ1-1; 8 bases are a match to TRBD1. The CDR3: CASSLDRATEAFF. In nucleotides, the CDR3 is TGTGCCAGCAGTTTGGACAGGGCAACTGAAGCTTTCTTT.